This passage covers 30 T cell receptor beta chains from one sample sequenced in a study of CD8 T cells in Susac syndrome. The RNA, about 0.5 to 1 ug, was put through reverse transcription using random hexamers. One entry per CDR3 protein, called by TCRdb with MiXCR from the immunoSEQ multiplex PCR reads. The profile covers more than 80,000 distinct CDR3 sequences, with around 94% appearing a single time and about 0.41% taken by the ten largest. Sequencing was done on a sample of CD8+ T cells from PBMCs. The source of these receptors is a human donor with Susac syndrome.

The V and J genes are TRBV20-1 and TRBJ2-1, with TRBD2 matching over 7 bases. V dropped 3 bases and J dropped 0; count of bases not matched to a gene: 8. Germline lookup yields CDR1 DFQATT and CDR2 SNEGSKA (reference sequence). The CDR3 sequence is 16 residues long. CDR3 nucleotide sequence: TGCAGTGCTAGGTCCCTAGCGGAAATCTCCTACAATGAGCAGTTCTTC. As protein: CSARSLAEISYNEQFF.

The V gene is TRBV7-2, the J gene TRBJ2-2, with TRBD2 matching 12 bases. Germline CDR1 SGHTA, CDR2 FQGNSA. V was clipped by 4 bases and J by 6 bases; unmatched bases: 3. The CDR3 runs 15 residues. CDR3 DNA sequence: TGTGCCAGCAGCTACTCTAGCGGGGGGGCCGGGGAGCTGTTTTTT. This translates into CASSYSSGGAGELFF.

This chain joins TRBV20-1 and TRBJ1-2; D ambiguous. CDR3 length: 11 amino acids. Germline CDR1 reads DFQATT; CDR2 reads SNEGSKA (reference sequence). The germline V and J ends were trimmed by 3 bases and 8 bases, with 10 bases remaining between them. This CDR3 is CSASPEWGYTF. For the CDR3, the DNA is TGCAGTGCTAGCCCGGAGTGGGGCTACACCTTC.

The genes are TRBV9 and TRBJ1-6, with a weak D call TRBD1 (6 bases). The length of the CDR3 is 15 residues. Germline V CDR1 and CDR2: SGDLS, YYNGEE. V shed 5 bases and J shed 7 bases, with 16 bases lying between them. This CDR3 reads CASSVRGGVNSPLHF. The CDR3 DNA reads TGTGCCAGCAGTGTCAGGGGAGGGGTAAATTCACCCCTCCACTTT.

The chain joins TRBV19 to TRBJ2-1; no clear D. Trimming stripped 3 bases from V and 2 bases from J, with 11 bases between. The length of the CDR3 is 15 residues. Germline CDR1 and CDR2: LNHDA and SQIVND (reference sequence). CDR3 nucleotide sequence: TGTGCCAGTAGTATTTCGGACGGCCCCTACAATGAGCAGTTCTTC. It codes for CASSISDGPYNEQFF. The complete variable domain, with remaining parts taken from reference TRBV19 and TRBJ2-1, reads DGGITQSPKYLFRKEGQNVTLSCEQNLNHDAMYWYRQDPGQGLRLIYYSQIVNDFQKGDIAEGYSVSREKKESFPLTVTSAQKNPTAFYLCASSISDGPYNEQFFGPGTRLTVL.

This clonotype showed up just once. The chain links TRBV9 to TRBJ2-1; TRBD1 might be the D (6 bases). V gave up 0 bases and J gave up 7 bases, with 8 bases separating them. The CDR3 has 13 residues. Germline V CDR1 and CDR2: SGDLS, YYNGEE. DNA of the CDR3: TGTGCCAGCAGCGTAGAGGGGGAGAATGAGCAGTTCTTC. This sequence encodes CASSVEGENEQFF.

The chain combines TRBV7-2 with TRBJ2-1; D is perhaps TRBD2 (5 bases). Trimming shortened V by 5 bases and J by 8 bases, and 13 bases separated the two germline ends. Germline V gene data show CDR1 as SGHTA and CDR2 as FQGNSA. This CDR3 is 13 amino acids long. CDR3 region: CASSLNRDHEQFF. CDR3 DNA: TGTGCCAGCAGCCTGAACCGGGATCATGAGCAGTTCTTC.

The V gene is TRBV12-3 or TRBV12-4, the J gene TRBJ2-5; D gene ambiguous. V lost 3 bases and J lost 9, with 11 bases in between. The CDR3 extends over 12 amino acids. This CDR3 reads CASSLDPRSQYF. The CDR3 coding sequence is TGTGCCAGCAGTTTGGACCCTAGGTCCCAGTACTTC.

V usage is TRBV7-3 and J usage is TRBJ2-3, with no clear D. The V end was cut by 1 base, the J end by 6 bases, with 8 bases between. This CDR3 has 13 amino acids. Germline V gives CDR1 SGHTA, CDR2 FQGTGA. This CDR3 reads CASSLITTDTQYF. As DNA, the CDR3 is TGTGCCAGCAGCTTAATTACCACGGATACGCAGTATTTT.

The chain carries TRBV20-1 and TRBJ1-1; D possibly corresponds to TRBD1 (6 bases). The CDR3 is 16 amino acids. Looked up from germline, CDR1 is DFQATT and CDR2 is SNEGSKA (reference sequence). The V end was cut by 0 bases, the J end by 1 base, with 15 bases between. The CDR3 protein is CSARDGSRGRNTEAFF. The CDR3 DNA follows: TGCAGTGCTAGAGATGGTAGCAGGGGAAGGAACACTGAAGCTTTCTTT.

J is TRBJ1-1 and V is TRBV9; no definite D call. V shed 2 bases and J shed 6 bases, with 11 bases lying between them. This CDR3 has 13 amino acids. CDR1 is SGDLS, CDR2 YYNGEE, per germline. The CDR3 DNA reads as TGTGCCAGCAGCGTTCTGGCCTCCGCTGAAGCTTTCTTT. As protein: CASSVLASAEAFF.

The chain carries TRBV5-4 and TRBJ2-3; D may be TRBD1 or TRBD2 (5 bases each). In germline, CDR1 is SGHNT, CDR2 YYREEE (reference sequence). The V gene lost 4 bases and the J gene lost 3 bases, with 18 bases spanning the gap. The CDR3 totals 16 residues. As DNA, the CDR3 is TGTGCCAGCAGCAGCCCGGGACCCCCTAAGACAGATACGCAGTATTTT. It yields the protein CASSSPGPPKTDTQYF.

J is TRBJ2-5 and V is TRBV3-1; perhaps TRBD2 as D (6 bases). Germline V gene sequence: CDR1 LGHDT, CDR2 YNNKEL (reference sequence). This CDR3 has 14 residues. V was pared by 4 bases and J by 3 bases, with 12 bases between. The CDR3 DNA reads TGTGCCAGCAGCCTGACGGGACTGGAAGAGACCCAGTACTTC. The encoded protein is CASSLTGLEETQYF.

Of note for this clonotype: Its ends do not fully match the called genes, so a read error is possible. The V and J genes are TRBV29-1 and TRBJ2-5, with D perhaps TRBD1 (5 bases). Germline V gene lookup returns CDR1 SQVTM and CDR2 ANQGSEA. This CDR3 contains 15 residues. DNA for the CDR3: TGCAGCGTTGAAGAACAGGACACCCTTCAAGAGGCCCAGTACTTC. Protein sequence: CSVEEQDTLQEAQYF.

This chain uses TRBV1 with TRBJ2-5. TRBV1 is a known pseudogene. The CDR3 runs 16 residues. The CDR3 protein is CTSSQPQIEAKETQYF. The CDR3, as DNA: TGCACCAGCAGCCAGCCGCAAATAGAAGCGAAAGAGACCCAGTACTTC.

This clonotype is a singleton in its sample. The chain combines TRBV15 with TRBJ2-7, with a possible D match to TRBD2 (7 bases). The germline V gene encodes CDR1 LNHNV and CDR2 YYDKDF (reference sequence). The CDR3 sequence is 16 residues long. Trimming took off 3 bases at V and 3 bases at J, with 18 bases between the two ends. CDR3 nucleotides: TGTGCCACCAGCAGCCCAGGGGAGGGAAAAGGCTACGAGCAGTACTTC. Encoded protein: CATSSPGEGKGYEQYF.

This chain uses TRBV4-2 with TRBJ1-2; D uncertain. CDR3 size: 11 residues. CDR1 and CDR2 (germline): LGHNA, YNFKEQ. V was clipped by 6 bases and J by 6 bases, with 8 bases between them. CDR3 loop: CASRHENGYTF. The CDR3 bases are TGTGCCAGCAGACACGAGAATGGCTACACCTTC.

This clonotype was seen a single time. V usage is TRBV5-4 and J usage is TRBJ2-3, with D possibly being TRBD2 (7 bases). The CDR3 covers 16 residues. Per germline, CDR1 SGHNT and CDR2 YYREEE (reference sequence). Trimming took 0 bases from V and 6 from J, leaving 17 bases between them. This CDR3 is CASSLGGGAGFDTQYF. In DNA form, the CDR3 reads TGTGCCAGCAGCTTGGGTGGGGGGGCCGGCTTCGATACGCAGTATTTT.

The genes are TRBV7-3 and TRBJ2-5; either TRBD1 or TRBD2 may fit D (5 bases each). Germline assignment: CDR1 SGHTA and CDR2 FQGTGA. The CDR3 contains 15 residues. Between the trimmed V and J ends, which lost 1 base and 5 bases, there was a span of 14 bases. This chain's CDR3 is CASSLRVGTDETQYF. The DNA for the CDR3 is TGTGCCAGCAGCTTAAGGGTAGGGACCGACGAGACCCAGTACTTC. Filled out from reference TRBV7-3 and TRBJ2-5, the complete variable domain reads GAGVSQTPSNKVTEKGKYVELRCDPISGHTALYWYRQSLGQGPEFLIYFQGTGAADDSGLPNDRFFAVRPEGSVSTLKIQRTERGDSAVYLCASSLRVGTDETQYFGPGTRLLVL.

The genes are TRBV6-4 and TRBJ1-1; D remains unclear. The germline CDR1 and CDR2 sequences are MRHNA and SNTAGT. V lost 7 bases, J lost 1 base, and 7 bases lay in between. The CDR3 contains 12 residues. Here the CDR3 DNA reads TGTGCCAGCATGGACCCGAACACTGAAGCTTTCTTT. This translates into CASMDPNTEAFF.

The J gene is TRBJ1-1, the V gene TRBV2, with D possibly matching TRBD1 (5 bases). The length of the CDR3 is 14 residues. The ends were cut back, 10 bases at V and 3 bases at J, with 18 bases in the middle. Germline CDR1 is SNHLY and CDR2 is FYNNEI. CDR3 nucleotides: TGTGCCACCTTAATGGGCAGGGACGACACTGAAGCTTTCTTT. This translates into CATLMGRDDTEAFF.

The V gene is TRBV2, the J gene TRBJ1-2; 7 nucleotides agree with TRBD1. The junction had 1 base not matched to a gene; V was cut back by 6 bases and J by 9 bases. This CDR3 contains 10 residues. The germline V gene encodes CDR1 SNHLY and CDR2 FYNNEI. The CDR3 here is CASRTGSYTF. As DNA, the CDR3 is TGTGCCAGCAGGACAGGGAGCTACACCTTC.

This chain links TRBV15 with TRBJ2-6, with 9 bases lining up with TRBD1. The CDR3 length is 15 residues. Germline CDR1 is LNHNV and CDR2 is YYDKDF (reference sequence). V dropped 10 bases and J dropped 2; count of bases not matched to a gene: 6. The CDR3 bases are TGTGCCATCCGGGACAGGGTAACTGGGGCCAACGTCCTGACTTTC. Translated, it gives CAIRDRVTGANVLTF.

The J gene is TRBJ2-7, the V gene TRBV20-1, with 7 bases matching TRBD1. Germline CDR1 DFQATT, CDR2 SNEGSKA (reference sequence). This CDR3 is 12 amino acids long. V lost 8 bases to trimming and J lost 4 bases; unmatched junction nucleotides: 8. CDR3 protein: CSPGTATYEQYF. CDR3 bases: TGCAGTCCGGGGACAGCGACTTACGAGCAGTACTTC.

This chain links TRBV13 with TRBJ2-6, with TRBD2 as a possible D gene (6 bases). Germline loops: CDR1 PRHDT, CDR2 FYEKMQ (reference sequence). The CDR3 is made up of 14 amino acids. The germline V and J ends were trimmed by 4 bases and 2 bases, with 6 bases remaining between them. The CDR3 DNA follows: TGTGCCAGCAGCTGGGGGGCTGGGGCCAACGTCCTGACTTTC. Residues: CASSWGAGANVLTF.

This clonotype was recorded only once. V gene TRBV12-3 or TRBV12-4 combines with J gene TRBJ2-1; TRBD2 matches 13 bases. Trimming cost V 6 bases and J 5 bases; bases outside gene matches: 7. This CDR3 is built from 16 residues. CDR3 amino acids: CASSRTSGGENNEQFF. CDR3 in DNA: TGTGCCAGCAGCCGAACTAGCGGGGGGGAAAACAATGAGCAGTTCTTC.

This clonotype has only one observation. This chain links TRBV4-3 with TRBJ2-7, with D possibly being TRBD2 (7 bases). From germline, CDR1 is LGHNA and CDR2 YSLEER. The CDR3 runs to 16 residues. V lost 0 bases, J lost 3 bases, and 15 bases lay in between. CDR3 loop: CASSQEKGGAGYEQYF. CDR3 in DNA: TGCGCCAGCAGCCAAGAGAAAGGGGGGGCGGGCTACGAGCAGTACTTC.

Only a few counts were recorded for this clonotype. CDR3 amino acids: CASSPGLSYEQYF. In DNA, the CDR3 is TGTGCCAGCAGTCCCGGACTTTCGTACGAGCAGTACTTC. This chain joins TRBV6-2 or TRBV6-3 and TRBJ2-7; the D gene is possibly TRBD2 (5 bases). Deletions cut 5 bases from V and 4 bases from J, with 12 bases between. Germline assignment: CDR1 MNHEY and CDR2 SVGEGT. This CDR3 has 13 residues.

The chain has TRBV9 and TRBJ2-1, with D possibly TRBD2 on 8 matching bases. From germline, CDR1 is SGDLS and CDR2 YYNGEE. V shed 3 bases and J shed 9 bases, with 16 bases lying between them. The CDR3 loop spans 14 amino acids. The CDR3 protein is CASSEGGGGTEQFF. In nucleotides, the CDR3 is TGTGCCAGCAGCGAAGGGGGCGGGGGGACTGAGCAGTTCTTC. The full variable domain, in which reference TRBV9 and TRBJ2-1 provide the parts outside the CDR3, is DSGVTQTPKHLITATGQRVTLRCSPRSGDLSVYWYQQSLDQGLQFLIQYYNGEERAKGNILERFSAQQFPDLHSELNLSSLELGDSALYFCASSEGGGGTEQFFGPGTRLTVL.

V is TRBV11-2 and J is TRBJ2-5; D is ambiguous. CDR3 length: 11 residues. V was shortened by 4 bases and J by 5 bases, with 5 bases between the two germline ends. From germline, CDR1 is SGHAT and CDR2 FQNNGV. CDR3: CASSSTETQYF. The CDR3 DNA reads as TGTGCCAGCAGCTCAACCGAGACCCAGTACTTC.